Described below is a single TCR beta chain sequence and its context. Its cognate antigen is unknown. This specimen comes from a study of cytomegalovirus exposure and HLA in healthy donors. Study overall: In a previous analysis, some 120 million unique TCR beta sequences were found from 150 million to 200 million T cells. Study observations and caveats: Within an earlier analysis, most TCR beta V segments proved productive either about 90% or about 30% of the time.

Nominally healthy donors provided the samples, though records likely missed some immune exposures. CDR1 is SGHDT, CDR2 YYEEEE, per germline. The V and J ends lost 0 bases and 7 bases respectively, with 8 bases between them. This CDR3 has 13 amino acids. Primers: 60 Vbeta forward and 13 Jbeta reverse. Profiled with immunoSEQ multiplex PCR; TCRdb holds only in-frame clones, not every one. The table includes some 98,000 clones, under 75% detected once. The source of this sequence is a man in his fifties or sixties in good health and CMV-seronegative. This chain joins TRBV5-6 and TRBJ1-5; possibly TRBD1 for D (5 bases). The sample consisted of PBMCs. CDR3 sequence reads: CASSLGQGQPQHF. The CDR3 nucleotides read TGTGCCAGCAGCTTGGGTCAGGGCCAGCCCCAGCATTTT.